This T cell receptor (beta chain) came from a study of T cells in Graves' hyperthyroidism and ophthalmopathy. Background on the study: Peripheral blood was taken when the disease was first diagnosed, before any treatment began.

About this clonotype itself: Its antigen is undetermined.

Amplification yielded TCR beta CDR3 regions, with RNA transcripts as the source. The HTBI primer set was used in a first-round RT-PCR of the TCR CDR3. TCRdb analysed the multiplex PCR reads with MiXCR anew, one entry per CDR3 protein. The sample lists 300,000 to 400,000 distinct CDR3 sequences; roughly 14% were seen once. Points from the study as a whole: Most clonotypes that expanded in the thyroid above 0.001 also showed up in blood.

The ends were cut back, 2 bases at V and 8 bases at J, with 18 bases in the middle. In germline, CDR1 is ENHRY, CDR2 SYGVKD. The CDR3 runs 15 residues. This receptor was identified in a woman aged 25 to 45 with Graves' ophthalmopathy. Sequencing input: blood. This chain connects TRBV10-3 to TRBJ1-2; D remains unclear. The CDR3 nucleotides are TGTGCCATCAGTGAGGAACGGGTTTTATCACGGGGCTACACCTTC. Translated, it gives CAISEERVLSRGYTF.